The 23 T cell receptor beta chains given below trace back to one sample, sequenced in a study of Tregs in tolerant kidney transplant recipients. Produced via immunoSEQ multiplex PCR; TCRdb's table is partial and in-frame only. The sample contains roughly 250,000 clones, 80% to 85% of which appear only once. The sequenced material came from CD4+ T cells from blood. The receptor set was obtained from a human donor in good health.

The chain links TRBV15 to TRBJ1-2, with TRBD1 matching 7 bases. V was pared by 0 bases and J by 8 bases, with 15 bases of the junction left unmatched. Germline V gene data show CDR1 as LNHNV and CDR2 as YYDKDF (reference sequence). The CDR3 is 17 amino acids. The CDR3 spells CATSRDRAGPQGEGYTF. The CDR3 coding sequence is TGTGCCACCAGCAGAGATCGAGCGGGACCTCAGGGGGAGGGCTACACCTTC.

The V and J genes are TRBV18 and TRBJ1-1, with D perhaps matching TRBD1 (6 bases). V gave up 1 base and J gave up 6 bases, with 15 bases separating them. Germline V gives CDR1 KGHSH, CDR2 LQKENI. This CDR3 region has 15 residues. CDR3 nucleotides: TGTGCCAGCTCACCACGGTCAGGGGTCGGGGCTGAAGCTTTCTTT. Encoded protein: CASSPRSGVGAEAFF.

The chain has TRBV4-1 and TRBJ2-5, with TRBD1 identical over 8 bases. The V and J ends lost 1 base and 4 bases, in that order; junction bases with no gene match: 8. Germline assignment: CDR1 MGHRA and CDR2 YSYEKL. The CDR3 covers 16 residues. The CDR3 sequence is CASSQGIAGGGETQYF. The CDR3 nucleotides are TGCGCCAGCAGCCAAGGTATCGCAGGGGGCGGAGAGACCCAGTACTTC.

The V gene is TRBV11-1, the J gene TRBJ1-2; a weak D match, TRBD1 (5 bases). Germline assignment: CDR1 SGHAT and CDR2 FQDESV (reference sequence). V was cut by 3 bases and J by 4 bases, with 12 bases left in between. There are 14 residues in the CDR3. This chain's CDR3 is CASSLRGLSYGYTF. In DNA form, the CDR3 reads TGTGCCAGCAGCTTGAGGGGATTGAGCTATGGCTACACCTTC.

The genes are TRBV7-9 and TRBJ1-6; the match to TRBD1 covers 8 bases. The V segment lost 1 base and the J segment 13 bases; nucleotides outside the gene matches: 9. The germline V gene encodes CDR1 SEHNR and CDR2 FQNEAQ (reference sequence). This CDR3 spans 15 amino acids. DNA for the CDR3: TGTGCCAGCAGCTTAGGATCAGGGGGCGATAACCCCCTCCACTTT. As protein: CASSLGSGGDNPLHF. The complete variable domain, with remaining parts taken from reference TRBV7-9 and TRBJ1-6, reads DTGVSQNPRHKITKRGQNVTFRCDPISEHNRLYWYRQTLGQGPEFLTYFQNEAQLEKSRLLSDRFSAERPKGSFSTLEIQRTEQGDSAMYLCASSLGSGGDNPLHFGNGTRLTVT.

V is TRBV18 and J is TRBJ2-1; maybe TRBD2 (5 bases). From germline, CDR1 is KGHSH and CDR2 LQKENI. This CDR3 spans 15 amino acids. Trimming removed 2 bases at V and 4 bases at J, with 12 bases between. Here the CDR3 DNA reads TGTGCCAGCTCACCAGGCGGACTTAGGTACAATGAGCAGTTCTTC. Residues: CASSPGGLRYNEQFF.

The chain carries TRBV14 and TRBJ1-5; weak D call: TRBD1 (6 bases). Germline CDR1 and CDR2: SGHDN and FVKESK. CDR3 length: 15 residues. V was clipped by 4 bases and J by 6 bases, with 16 bases between them. CDR3: CASSRSGGQGQPQHF. CDR3 coding DNA: TGTGCCAGCAGCCGTTCTGGGGGCCAGGGTCAGCCCCAGCATTTT.

This sequence joins TRBV5-1 and TRBJ2-1, with 7 positions matching TRBD2. From germline, CDR1 is SGHRS and CDR2 YFSETQ. The CDR3 is made up of 15 amino acids. The ends lost 4 bases at V and 6 bases at J; junction bases unmatched: 10. This CDR3 is CASSGKPGLLNEQFF. CDR3 bases: TGCGCCAGCAGCGGAAAACCGGGACTACTCAATGAGCAGTTCTTC.

This clone was seen once. One end of the junction does not line up with germline, which may come from a read error. The chain uses TRBV7-8 and TRBJ2-3, with 7 bases fitting TRBD1. Per the germline V gene, CDR1 is SGHVS and CDR2 is FQNEAQ. The CDR3 is made up of 14 amino acids. CDR3 sequence: CASSLRVTGQPTAF. The CDR3 DNA follows: TGTGCCAGCAGCTTAAGGGTGACAGGGCAACCAACGGCTTTT. Based on the CDR3 plus reference TRBV7-8 and TRBJ2-3, the full variable domain is GAGVSQSPRYKVAKRGQDVALRCDPISGHVSLFWYQQALGQGPEFLTYFQNEAQLDKSGLPSDRFFAERPEGSVSTLKIQRTQQEDSAVYLCASSLRVTGQPTAFGPGTRLTVL.

This clone was found a few times. The same CDR3 is also encoded by other DNA sequences in this sample. This rearrangement joins TRBV5-1 to TRBJ1-4; TRBD1 is a possible D gene (5 bases). The germline V and J ends were trimmed by 5 bases and 0 bases, with 8 bases remaining between them. Germline loops: CDR1 SGHRS, CDR2 YFSETQ. The CDR3 consists of 14 residues. CDR3 amino acids: CASSLTATNEKLFF. The CDR3 coding sequence is TGCGCCAGCAGTTTGACAGCAACTAATGAAAAACTGTTTTTT.

Concerning this clone: Mismatch with germline at one junction end may stem from a read error. This rearrangement joins TRBV6-1 to TRBJ2-1; D is unclear. The CDR3 covers 11 residues. CDR1 is MNHNS and CDR2 is SASEGT in the germline V gene. CDR3 nucleotide sequence: TGTGCCAGCAGTGAACTTAGGCCCAGGATCTTC. Amino acids: CASSELRPRIF.

This chain links TRBV5-1 with TRBJ1-2; 7 bases match TRBD1. The V gene end was trimmed by 0 bases and the J gene end by 0 bases; junction bases not matched to a gene: 5. This CDR3 has 16 residues. Germline CDR1 SGHRS, CDR2 YFSETQ. The CDR3, as DNA: TGCGCCAGCAGCTTGGGGACAGGAGAGGCTAACTATGGCTACACCTTC. Translating it yields CASSLGTGEANYGYTF.

This clone was found a few times. The chain employs TRBV7-3 and TRBJ2-5; D might be TRBD2 (6 bases). Germline V lookup: CDR1 SGHTA, CDR2 FQGTGA. There are 15 residues in the CDR3. V was clipped by 5 bases and J by 2 bases, with 15 bases between them. The CDR3 coding sequence is TGTGCCAGCAGCCAAAACCTAGCGCCTCAAGAGACCCAGTACTTC. Translating it yields CASSQNLAPQETQYF.

This clone was counted a few times. This chain joins TRBV11-3 and TRBJ2-1; a possible D gene is TRBD2 (6 bases). Germline CDR1 SGHNT, CDR2 YENEEA. The CDR3 has 15 residues. Trimming took 3 bases from V and 3 from J, leaving 12 bases between them. CDR3 residues: CASSFGGGSYNEQFF. The DNA for the CDR3 is TGTGCCAGCAGCTTCGGGGGTGGAAGCTACAATGAGCAGTTCTTC.

This chain connects TRBV6-1 to TRBJ2-7; D may correspond to TRBD1 or TRBD2 (6 bases each). The germline V and J ends were trimmed by 3 bases and 1 base, with 10 bases remaining between them. CDR3 length: 14 amino acids. Germline lookup yields CDR1 MNHNS and CDR2 SASEGT. Written as DNA, the CDR3 is TGTGCCAGCAGTGACGGGGGCAGATCCTACGAGCAGTACTTC. Encoded protein: CASSDGGRSYEQYF.

This chain connects TRBV9 to TRBJ2-6, with D unclear. Trimming removed 1 base from V and 0 bases from J, with 11 bases in between. Germline V gives CDR1 SGDLS, CDR2 YYNGEE. This CDR3 is built from 17 residues. CDR3 region: CASSVSGPDSGANVLTF. The CDR3 DNA sequence: TGTGCCAGCAGCGTATCCGGGCCTGACTCTGGGGCCAACGTCCTGACTTTC.

The J gene is TRBJ2-5, the V gene TRBV2; 7 nucleotides align to TRBD2. The DNA end is more similar to TRBJ2-7, so the J call may be wrong. The length of the CDR3 is 14 residues. Germline V CDR1 and CDR2: SNHLY, FYNNEI. This CDR3 reads CASSVTSGTGEQYF. CDR3 nucleotide sequence: TGTGCCAGCAGTGTTACCAGCGGGACTGGCGAGCAGTACTTC.

This clone appeared once. CDR3 sequence (DNA): TGTGCCAGCAGGTTGCTCCCCGGGACCCTTAAGAACCATGAGCAGTTCTTC. This translates into CASRLLPGTLKNHEQFF. The chain joins TRBV27 to TRBJ2-1; D assignment may be TRBD1 or TRBD2 (5 bases each). CDR1 MNHEY and CDR2 SMNVEV come from the germline V gene (reference sequence). The CDR3 sequence is 17 residues long. Trimming left V 6 bases short and J 8 bases short, with 26 bases between.

This rearrangement joins TRBV13 to TRBJ1-3, with 7 bases aligning to TRBD1. J gave up 0 bases and V 6 bases, and 8 bases lay outside the gene matches. Germline CDR1 PRHDT, CDR2 FYEKMQ (reference sequence). This CDR3 has 16 amino acids. CDR3 in amino acids: CASRPGTEFSGNTIYF. The CDR3 DNA reads as TGTGCCAGCAGACCCGGGACAGAATTCTCTGGAAACACCATATATTTT.

This sequence joins TRBV2 and TRBJ1-5, with a weak D call TRBD1 (5 bases). The V end lost 7 bases, the J end lost 1 base, and 14 bases lay between the germline ends. Per the germline V gene, CDR1 is SNHLY and CDR2 is FYNNEI. This CDR3 has 15 residues. CDR3 residues: CASTGRGSSNQPQHF. CDR3 bases: TGTGCCAGCACGGGGAGGGGTAGCAGCAATCAGCCCCAGCATTTT.

A few counts support this clone. This chain links TRBV19 with TRBJ1-4; no firm D call. The V end lost 7 bases, the J end lost 7 bases, and 16 bases lay between the germline ends. Germline-derived CDR1 and CDR2 are LNHDA and SQIVND (reference sequence). This CDR3 has 14 residues. CDR3 amino acids: CASTSWESVEKLFF. The CDR3 coding sequence is TGTGCCAGTACCTCGTGGGAATCGGTTGAAAAACTGTTTTTT.

The rearrangement uses TRBV29-1 and TRBJ1-2, with a weak D call TRBD1 (6 bases). CDR3 length equals 12 residues. Germline V gene sequence: CDR1 SQVTM, CDR2 ANQGSEA. Trimming removed 7 bases from V and 8 bases from J, with 17 bases in between. CDR3 nucleotides: TGCAGCGCTGGGAGAACAGGGTACGGCTACACCTTC. Translation gives CSAGRTGYGYTF.

The rearrangement links TRBV5-4 to TRBJ2-3; 14 bases map to TRBD2. V shed 4 bases, J shed 6 bases, and the junction held 4 bases outside the gene matches. This CDR3 contains 15 residues. From germline, CDR1 is SGHNT and CDR2 YYREEE (reference sequence). This CDR3 is CASSPGTSGSDTQYF. The CDR3 coding sequence is TGTGCCAGCAGCCCCGGGACTAGCGGGAGTGATACGCAGTATTTT.